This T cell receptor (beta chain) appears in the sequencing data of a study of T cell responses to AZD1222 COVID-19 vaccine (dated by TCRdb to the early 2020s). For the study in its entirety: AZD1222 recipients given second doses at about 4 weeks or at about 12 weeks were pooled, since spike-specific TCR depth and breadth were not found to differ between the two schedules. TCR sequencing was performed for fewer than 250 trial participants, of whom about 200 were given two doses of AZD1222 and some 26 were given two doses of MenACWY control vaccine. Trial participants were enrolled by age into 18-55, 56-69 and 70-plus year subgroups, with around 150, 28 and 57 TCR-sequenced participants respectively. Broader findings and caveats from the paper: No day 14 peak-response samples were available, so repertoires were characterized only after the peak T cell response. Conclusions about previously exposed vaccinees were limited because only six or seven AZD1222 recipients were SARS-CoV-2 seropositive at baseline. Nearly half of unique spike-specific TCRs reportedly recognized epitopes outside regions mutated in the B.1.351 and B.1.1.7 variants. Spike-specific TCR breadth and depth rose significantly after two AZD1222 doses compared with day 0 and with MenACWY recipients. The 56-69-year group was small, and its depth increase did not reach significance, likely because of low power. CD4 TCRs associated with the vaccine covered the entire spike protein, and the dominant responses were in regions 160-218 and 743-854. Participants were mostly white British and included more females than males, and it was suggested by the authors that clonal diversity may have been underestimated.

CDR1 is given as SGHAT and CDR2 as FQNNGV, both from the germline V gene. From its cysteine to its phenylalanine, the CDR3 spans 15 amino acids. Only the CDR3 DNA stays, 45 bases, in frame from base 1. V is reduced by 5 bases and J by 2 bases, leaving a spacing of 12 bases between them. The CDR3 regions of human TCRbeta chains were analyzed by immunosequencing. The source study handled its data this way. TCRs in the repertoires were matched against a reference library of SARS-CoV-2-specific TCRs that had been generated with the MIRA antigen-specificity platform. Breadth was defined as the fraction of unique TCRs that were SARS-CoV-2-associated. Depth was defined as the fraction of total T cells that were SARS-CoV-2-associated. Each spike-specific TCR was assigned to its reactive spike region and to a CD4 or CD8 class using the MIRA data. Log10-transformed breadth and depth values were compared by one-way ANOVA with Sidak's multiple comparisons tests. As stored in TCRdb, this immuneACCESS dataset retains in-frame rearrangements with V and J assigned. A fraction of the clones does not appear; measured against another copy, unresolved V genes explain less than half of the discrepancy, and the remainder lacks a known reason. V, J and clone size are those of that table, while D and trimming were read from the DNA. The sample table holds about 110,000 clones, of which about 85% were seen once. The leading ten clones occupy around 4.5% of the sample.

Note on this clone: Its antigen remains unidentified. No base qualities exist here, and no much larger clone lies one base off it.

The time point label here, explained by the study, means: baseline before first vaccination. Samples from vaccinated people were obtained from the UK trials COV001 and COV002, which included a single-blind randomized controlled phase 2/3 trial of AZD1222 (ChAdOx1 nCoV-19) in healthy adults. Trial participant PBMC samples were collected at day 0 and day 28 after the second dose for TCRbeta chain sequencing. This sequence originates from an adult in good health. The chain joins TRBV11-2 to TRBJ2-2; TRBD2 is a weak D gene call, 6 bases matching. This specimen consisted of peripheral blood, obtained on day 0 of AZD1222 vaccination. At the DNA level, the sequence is TGTGCCAGCAGCCGTGGGACTCTAAACACCGGGGAGCTGTTTTTT. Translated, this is CASSRGTLNTGELFF.